This is a list of T cell receptor beta chains from one sample in a study of OX40 agonist ivuxolimab in advanced cancers. Data came from immunoSEQ multiplex PCR; TCRdb stores just in-frame clones and leaves some out. Of under 90,000 clones detected, 86% appear once; the ten largest clones hold 0.8% to 1%. The source was CD4+ or CD8+ T cells sorted from blood, collected in a trial of the OX40 agonist ivuxolimab. These TCRs come from an adult with an advanced solid tumor such as melanoma, head and neck, liver or kidney cancer. Each CDR3 is given with its conserved first and last residue. A D gene is named only where the DNA matches it firmly. Where a row states a size, it is once, few, many or the class of an expanded clone; other rows omit it.

v_gene	d_gene	j_gene	abundance	CDR3aa	CDR3nt
TRBV6-5	.	TRBJ2-7	once	CASSEQGYEQYF	TGTGCCAGCAGCGAACAGGGTTACGAGCAGTACTTC
TRBV27	.	TRBJ2-3	.	CASSPLNTDTQYF	TGTGCCAGCAGTCCCCTGAACACAGATACGCAGTATTTT
TRBV25-1	.	TRBJ2-7	.	CASSDPPRVREQYF	TGTGCCAGCAGTGATCCCCCACGAGTTCGCGAGCAGTACTTC
TRBV7-9	.	TRBJ2-5	.	CASSLAQSPETQYF	TGTGCCAGCAGCTTAGCCCAATCTCCAGAGACCCAGTACTTC
TRBV6-1	.	TRBJ1-5	.	CASSGAGRNQPQHF	TGTGCCAGCAGTGGGGCAGGGCGTAATCAGCCCCAGCATTTT
TRBV6-5	.	TRBJ2-7	.	CASSYSFGDLYEQYF	TGTGCCAGCAGTTACTCGTTCGGGGACCTCTACGAGCAGTACTTC
TRBV5-1	.	TRBJ1-6	.	CASSLEGQKNSPLHF	TGCGCCAGCAGCTTGGAAGGACAGAAAAATTCACCCCTCCACTTT
TRBV19	.	TRBJ1-5	once	CASSGQINQPQHF	TGTGCCAGTAGCGGACAGATCAATCAGCCCCAGCATTTT
TRBV7-9	.	TRBJ1-5	.	CASSLGAGVGNQPQHF	TGTGCCAGCAGCTTAGGTGCAGGGGTCGGGAATCAGCCCCAGCATTTT
TRBV10-3	.	TRBJ2-1	.	CAISVGRDEQFF	TGTGCCATCAGTGTCGGGCGGGATGAGCAGTTCTTC
TRBV7-2	.	TRBJ2-7	.	CASSLERDGEQYF	TGTGCCAGCAGCTTAGAAAGGGACGGCGAGCAGTACTTC
TRBV21-1	.	TRBJ1-5	.	CASSSTPGTPDQPQHF	TGTGCCAGCAGCTCAACACCGGGCACACCCGATCAGCCCCAGCATTTT
TRBV6-1	.	TRBJ1-1	.	CASSSPDRRTEAFF	TGTGCCAGCAGTTCCCCGGACCGGAGGACTGAAGCTTTCTTT
TRBV19	.	TRBJ1-1	.	CASSIDLRATEAFF	TGTGCCAGTAGTATAGATTTACGGGCCACTGAAGCTTTCTTT
TRBV6-5	.	TRBJ1-4	.	CASSKADSNEKLFF	TGTGCCAGCAGTAAAGCGGACAGTAATGAAAAACTGTTTTTT
TRBV15	.	TRBJ2-4	once	CATSREGLGNIQYF	TGTGCCACCAGCAGGGAGGGGCTAGGAAACATTCAGTACTTC
TRBV7-2	TRBD2	TRBJ2-3	once	CASTRLAGASTDTQYF	TGTGCCAGCACTAGACTAGCGGGAGCGAGCACAGATACGCAGTATTTT
TRBV10-3	.	TRBJ2-3	.	CAISGTATSVTDTQYF	TGTGCCATCAGTGGGACTGCTACATCCGTCACAGATACGCAGTATTTT
TRBV6-6	.	TRBJ2-2	.	CASSYQTSTGELFF	TGTGCCAGCAGTTACCAAACTAGCACCGGGGAGCTGTTTTTT
TRBV19	.	TRBJ2-7	.	CASSNFGGQSVEQYF	TGTGCCAGTAGTAATTTCGGGGGGCAGTCCGTCGAGCAGTACTTC
TRBV7-3	TRBD2	TRBJ2-1	.	CASSFNSGGGEQFF	TGTGCCAGCAGCTTTAATAGCGGGGGCGGCGAGCAGTTCTTC
TRBV5-6	TRBD1	TRBJ1-2	.	CASSLNRGKGANGYTF	TGTGCCAGCAGCTTAAATCGCGGCAAGGGGGCAAATGGCTACACCTTC
TRBV5-4	.	TRBJ2-7	once	CASSLAADSYEQYF	TGTGCCAGCAGCTTGGCAGCAGACTCCTACGAGCAGTACTTC
TRBV7-2	.	TRBJ2-7	.	CASSLVDSPGEQYF	TGTGCCAGCAGCTTAGTTGACTCTCCCGGCGAGCAGTACTTC
TRBV7-2	.	TRBJ1-5	.	CASSLVQGGDQPQHF	TGTGCCAGCAGCTTGGTACAGGGAGGGGATCAGCCCCAGCATTTT
TRBV11-2	.	TRBJ2-3	.	CASSPVSGIDTQYF	TGTGCCAGCAGCCCCGTTTCGGGGATAGATACGCAGTATTTT
TRBV4-1	.	TRBJ2-7	.	CASSQGTADTYEQYF	TGCGCCAGCAGCCAAGGAACAGCTGACACCTACGAGCAGTACTTC
TRBV9	.	TRBJ1-4	.	CASSKQGIGNEKLFF	TGTGCCAGCAGCAAACAGGGAATAGGTAATGAAAAACTGTTTTTT
TRBV4-1	TRBD1	TRBJ2-5	.	CASSQRPRGRGTQYF	TGCGCCAGCAGCCAGCGGCCCAGGGGGCGAGGGACCCAGTACTTC
TRBV5-4	.	TRBJ2-4	.	CASSSNRLAKNIQYF	TGTGCCAGCAGCTCGAACAGACTAGCCAAAAACATTCAGTACTTC
TRBV19	.	TRBJ1-5	.	CAFRGDNQPQHF	TGTGCCTTTAGAGGGGACAATCAGCCCCAGCATTTT
TRBV5-1	.	TRBJ2-6	.	CASSLDGGYSGANVLTF	TGCGCCAGCAGCTTGGACGGCGGATACTCTGGGGCCAACGTCCTGACTTTC
TRBV7-2	TRBD1	TRBJ2-7	.	CASSLAGQKAYEQYF	TGTGCCAGCAGCTTAGCGGGACAGAAAGCCTACGAGCAGTACTTC
TRBV5-1	TRBD1	TRBJ2-2	.	CASSEQGNSNTGELFF	TGCGCCAGCAGCGAACAGGGGAATTCGAACACCGGGGAGCTGTTTTTT
TRBV19	.	TRBJ2-2	.	CASTFTNTGELFF	TGTGCCAGTACATTTACGAACACCGGGGAGCTGTTTTTT
TRBV11-1	TRBD1	TRBJ2-7	.	CASSSRTGLSYEQYF	TGTGCCAGCAGCTCCAGGACAGGGCTCTCCTACGAGCAGTACTTC
TRBV5-6	TRBD1	TRBJ1-1	once	CASSLKPGQWNTEAFF	TGTGCCAGCAGCTTGAAACCGGGACAGTGGAACACTGAAGCTTTCTTT
TRBV2	.	TRBJ2-4	.	CASTSQNIQYF	TGTGCCAGCACCTCGCAAAACATTCAGTACTTC
TRBV7-4	.	TRBJ1-5	.	CASSFGQYLYSGQPQHF	TGTGCCAGCAGCTTCGGACAGTACCTATACTCGGGGCAGCCCCAGCATTTT
TRBV7-9	.	TRBJ2-3	.	CASSLGWSLTKNTDTQYF	TGTGCCAGCAGCTTAGGTTGGAGCTTGACGAAAAACACAGATACGCAGTATTTT
TRBV18	.	TRBJ1-5	.	CASSVGKEFQPQHF	TGTGCCAGCTCAGTTGGTAAGGAATTTCAGCCCCAGCATTTT
TRBV2	TRBD1	TRBJ1-6	.	CASEKGTGGGKSPLHF	TGTGCCAGCGAAAAGGGTACAGGGGGAGGAAAGTCACCCCTCCACTTT
TRBV18	.	TRBJ2-3	.	CASSPPPNVGDTQYF	TGTGCCAGCTCACCACCCCCCAACGTGGGGGATACGCAGTATTTT
TRBV5-1	.	TRBJ2-1	.	CASSLRVGRDEQFF	TGCGCCAGCAGCTTGAGGGTGGGTAGGGATGAGCAGTTCTTC
TRBV6-1	TRBD2	TRBJ2-1	.	CASGQTSGPGNEQFF	TGTGCCAGCGGCCAGACTAGCGGGCCTGGGAATGAGCAGTTCTTC
TRBV2	TRBD1	TRBJ2-1	.	CASRSGGMWNEQFF	TGTGCCAGCAGATCAGGGGGCATGTGGAATGAGCAGTTCTTC
TRBV5-6	.	TRBJ1-5	few	CASSLRGVSNQPQHF	TGTGCCAGCAGCTTGCGGGGTGTTAGCAATCAGCCCCAGCATTTT
TRBV5-4	TRBD1	TRBJ2-7	.	CASSLGTGGYEQYF	TGTGCCAGCAGCTTGGGGACAGGGGGCTACGAGCAGTACTTC
TRBV7-2	.	TRBJ2-3	.	CASSLAGADTQYF	TGTGCCAGCAGCTTAGCCGGGGCAGATACGCAGTATTTT
TRBV5-1	.	TRBJ1-1	.	CASSLEPGMGTEAFF	TGCGCCAGCAGCTTGGAACCGGGGATGGGCACTGAAGCTTTCTTT